This is a list of T cell receptor beta chains from one sample in a study of metastatic and nonmetastatic thyroid tumors. Through MiXCR, TCRdb re-clonotyped the PCR reads. Of about 59,000 clones in the sample, 25% to 30% are singletons; the top ten hold 15%. Input material: blood. These receptors all come from a female donor with papillary thyroid cancer or a benign thyroid nodule (not recorded which). Some clones in this sample may be carry-over from other donors' samples. CDR3s include the opening cysteine and the closing phenylalanine or tryptophan.

v_gene	j_gene	CDR3aa
TRBV19	TRBJ2-7	CASSSLGRGPYEQYF
TRBV18	TRBJ2-6	CASSPQRTDWSGANVLTF
TRBV6-1	TRBJ2-2	CASRRTSGSNTGELFF
TRBV28	TRBJ1-6	CASKGVYSPLHF
TRBV20-1	TRBJ2-1	CSARDEGLAGGDEQFF
TRBV7-9	TRBJ1-1	CASSRDRYTEAFF
TRBV19	TRBJ2-1	CASSYGAGYNEQFF
TRBV28	TRBJ2-2	CASSPSGFLSPGELFF
TRBV7-9	TRBJ2-7	CASSSGTVSLEQYF
TRBV10-3	TRBJ2-3	CAIRRTGDTDTQYF
TRBV14	TRBJ2-1	CASSRAAPDSFPNEQFF
TRBV7-8	TRBJ1-2	CASSSASTNYGYTF
TRBV27	TRBJ2-7	CASSFAGEQYF
TRBV6-1	TRBJ2-1	CASTLVAGGPSNEQFF
TRBV18	TRBJ1-2	CASSTTVNNYGYTF
TRBV4-2	TRBJ2-1	CASSPSVGLAGGSYNEQFF
TRBV5-1	TRBJ2-7	CASSLQRTSSIYEQYF
TRBV6-1	TRBJ2-7	CASSRDRNTYEQYF
TRBV19	TRBJ1-3	CASSWREAGNTIYF
TRBV4-1	TRBJ2-7	CASSQLWTGVYEQYF
TRBV20-1	TRBJ2-2	CSARAPALHTGELFF
TRBV5-1	TRBJ1-1	CASSWGNTEAFF
TRBV2	TRBJ2-7	CASSEDGGVPTEQYF
TRBV19	TRBJ1-1	CASTLRTGLAEAFF
TRBV2	TRBJ1-6	CASRSQAGSPLHF
TRBV28	TRBJ2-7	CASSPQGSYEQYF
TRBV6-1	TRBJ1-2	CASSPGVVDGYTF
TRBV19	TRBJ2-5	CASSSLSQGGRETQYF
TRBV6-1	TRBJ1-2	CASSLGQGVRWGYTF
TRBV20-1	TRBJ2-7	CSASSRLFEQYF
TRBV6-1	TRBJ2-7	CASSKRDNYEQYF
TRBV20-1	TRBJ2-3	CSAIYFTDTQYF
TRBV6-1	TRBJ2-2	CASSEGGGRASGELFF
TRBV4-1	TRBJ2-7	CASSRGTSDYEQYF
TRBV20-1	TRBJ2-7	CSVGGRASYEQYF
TRBV11-2	TRBJ2-3	CASSLSPSTDTQYF
TRBV2	TRBJ2-5	CASSSGTTLQETQYF
TRBV30	TRBJ1-5	CAWSAGHGQPQHF
TRBV20-1	TRBJ1-5	CSASKTGSSNQPQHF
TRBV19	TRBJ2-7	CASRGTGRREQYF
TRBV19	TRBJ2-2	CASSGLGTGELFF
TRBV12-3/TRBV12-4	TRBJ2-5	CASSTDSVTQYF
TRBV11-3	TRBJ1-5	CDGERNQPQHF